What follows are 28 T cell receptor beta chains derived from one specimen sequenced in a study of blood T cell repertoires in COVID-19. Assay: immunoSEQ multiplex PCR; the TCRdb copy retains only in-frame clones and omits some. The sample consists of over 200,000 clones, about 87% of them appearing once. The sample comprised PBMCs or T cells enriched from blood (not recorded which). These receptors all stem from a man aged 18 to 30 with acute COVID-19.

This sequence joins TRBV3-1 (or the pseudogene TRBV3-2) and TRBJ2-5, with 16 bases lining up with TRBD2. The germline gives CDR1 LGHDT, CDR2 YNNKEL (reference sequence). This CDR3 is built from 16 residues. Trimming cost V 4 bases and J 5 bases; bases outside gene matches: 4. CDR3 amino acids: CASSPGLAGGPETQYF. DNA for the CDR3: TGTGCCAGCAGCCCGGGACTAGCGGGAGGGCCGGAGACCCAGTACTTC.

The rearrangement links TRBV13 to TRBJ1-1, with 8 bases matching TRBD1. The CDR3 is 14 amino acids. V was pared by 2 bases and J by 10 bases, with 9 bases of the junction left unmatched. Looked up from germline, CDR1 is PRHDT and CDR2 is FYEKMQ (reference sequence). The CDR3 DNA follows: TGTGCCAGCAGCTTAATCTCCGAGGACAGGGCAGCTTTCTTT. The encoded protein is CASSLISEDRAAFF.

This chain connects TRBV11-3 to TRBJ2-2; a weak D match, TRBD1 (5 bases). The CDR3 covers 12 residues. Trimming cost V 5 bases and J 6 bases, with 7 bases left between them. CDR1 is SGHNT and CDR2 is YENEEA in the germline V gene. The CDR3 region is CASSQGAGELFF. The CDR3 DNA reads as TGTGCCAGCAGCCAGGGTGCCGGGGAGCTGTTTTTT. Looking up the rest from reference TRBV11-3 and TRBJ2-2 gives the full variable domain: EAGVVQSPRYKIIEKKQPVAFWCNPISGHNTLYWYLQNLGQGPELLIRYENEEAVDDSQLPKDRFSAERLKGVDSTLKIQPAELGDSAVYLCASSQGAGELFFGEGSRLTVL.

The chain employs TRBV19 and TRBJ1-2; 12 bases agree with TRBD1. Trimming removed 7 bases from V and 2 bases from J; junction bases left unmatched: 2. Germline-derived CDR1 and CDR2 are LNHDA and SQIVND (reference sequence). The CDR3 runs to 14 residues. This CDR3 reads CASTGTGGNYGYTF. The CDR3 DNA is TGTGCCAGTACCGGGACAGGGGGCAACTATGGCTACACCTTC.

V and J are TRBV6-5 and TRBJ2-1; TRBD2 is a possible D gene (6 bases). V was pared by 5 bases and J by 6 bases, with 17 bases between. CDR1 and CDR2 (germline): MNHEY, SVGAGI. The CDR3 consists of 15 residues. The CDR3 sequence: CASSKTWGEINEQFF. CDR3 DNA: TGTGCCAGCAGTAAAACTTGGGGGGAGATCAATGAGCAGTTCTTC.

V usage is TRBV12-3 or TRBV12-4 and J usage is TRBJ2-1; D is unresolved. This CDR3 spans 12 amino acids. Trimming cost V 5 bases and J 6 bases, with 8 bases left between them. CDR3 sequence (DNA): TGTGCCAGCAGTCCCGTATCCAATGAGCAGTTCTTC. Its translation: CASSPVSNEQFF.

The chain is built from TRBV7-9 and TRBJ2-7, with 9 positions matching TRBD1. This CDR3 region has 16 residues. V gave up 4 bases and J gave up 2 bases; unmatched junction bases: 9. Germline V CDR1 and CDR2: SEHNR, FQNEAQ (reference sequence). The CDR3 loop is CASSSPGTGRAYEQYF. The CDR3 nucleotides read TGTGCCAGCAGCTCTCCCGGGACAGGGCGCGCCTACGAGCAGTACTTC.

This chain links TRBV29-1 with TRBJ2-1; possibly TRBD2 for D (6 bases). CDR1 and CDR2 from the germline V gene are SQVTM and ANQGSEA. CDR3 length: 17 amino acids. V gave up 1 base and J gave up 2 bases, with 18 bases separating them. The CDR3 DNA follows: TGCAGCGTTGAAGGGGCCCTGGGGGGTGGAACCTACAATGAGCAGTTCTTC. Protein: CSVEGALGGGTYNEQFF.

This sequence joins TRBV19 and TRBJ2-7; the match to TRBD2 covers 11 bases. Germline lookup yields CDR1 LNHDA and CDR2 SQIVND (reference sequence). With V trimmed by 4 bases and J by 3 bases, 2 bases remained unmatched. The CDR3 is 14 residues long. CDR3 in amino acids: CASSTGLADYEQYF. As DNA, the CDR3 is TGTGCCAGTAGTACGGGACTAGCGGACTACGAGCAGTACTTC.

This chain's CDR3 is CARSGTGAYEQYF. The CDR3 DNA reads TGTGCCAGATCCGGGACAGGGGCCTACGAGCAGTACTTC. The chain links TRBV5-8 to TRBJ2-7, with 10 bases that match TRBD1. The CDR3 sequence is 13 residues long. Per germline, CDR1 SGHTS and CDR2 YDEGEE. V dropped 8 bases and J dropped 2; count of bases not matched to a gene: 4.

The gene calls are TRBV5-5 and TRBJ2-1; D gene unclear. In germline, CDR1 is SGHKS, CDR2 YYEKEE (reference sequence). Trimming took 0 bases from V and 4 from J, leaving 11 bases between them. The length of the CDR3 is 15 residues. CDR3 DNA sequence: TGTGCCAGCAGCTTGGGGCAGGCCCTATACAATGAGCAGTTCTTC. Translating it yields CASSLGQALYNEQFF.

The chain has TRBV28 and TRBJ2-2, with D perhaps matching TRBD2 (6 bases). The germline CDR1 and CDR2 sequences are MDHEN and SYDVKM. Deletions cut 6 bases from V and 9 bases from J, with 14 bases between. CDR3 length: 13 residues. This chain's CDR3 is CASRTTSFRELFF. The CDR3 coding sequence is TGTGCCAGCAGAACAACTAGCTTTAGGGAGCTGTTTTTT.

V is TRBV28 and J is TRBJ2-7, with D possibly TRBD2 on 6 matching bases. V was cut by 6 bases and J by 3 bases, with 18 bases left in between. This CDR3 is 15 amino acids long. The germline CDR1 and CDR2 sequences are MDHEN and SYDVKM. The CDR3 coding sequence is TGTGCCAGCAGAGTAGACGACGGGGGAATCTACGAGCAGTACTTC. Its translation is CASRVDDGGIYEQYF.

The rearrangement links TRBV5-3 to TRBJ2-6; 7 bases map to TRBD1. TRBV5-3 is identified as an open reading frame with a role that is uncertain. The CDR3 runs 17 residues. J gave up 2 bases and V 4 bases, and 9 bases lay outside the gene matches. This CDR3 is CARSLMTGPPGANVLTF. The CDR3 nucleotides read TGTGCCAGAAGCCTCATGACAGGGCCCCCTGGGGCCAACGTCCTGACTTTC.

The CDR3 DNA sequence: TGCGCCAGCAGCTCCTTAGCGGACTCCTACGAGCAGTACTTC. It translates to CASSSLADSYEQYF. This rearrangement joins TRBV4-1 to TRBJ2-7; TRBD2 is a possible D gene (6 bases). The germline gives CDR1 MGHRA, CDR2 YSYEKL. V lost 5 bases and J lost 0, with 11 bases in between. The CDR3 consists of 14 residues.

CDR3 sequence (DNA): TGTGCCAGCAGCCAATTCGGGAGGGCCGGGGAGACCCAGTACTTC. Its protein is CASSQFGRAGETQYF. This sequence joins TRBV4-2 and TRBJ2-5, with 8 bases aligning to TRBD2. The V gene end was trimmed by 2 bases and the J gene end by 5 bases; junction bases not matched to a gene: 7. Germline V lookup: CDR1 LGHNA, CDR2 YNFKEQ. This CDR3 contains 15 residues.

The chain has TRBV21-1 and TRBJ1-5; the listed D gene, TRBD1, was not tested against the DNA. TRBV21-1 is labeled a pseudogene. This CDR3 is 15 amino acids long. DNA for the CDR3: TGTGCCAGCAGCACGCGGACAGGGCTGAGGTTGGCCCAGCATTTT. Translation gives CASSTRTGLRLAQHF.

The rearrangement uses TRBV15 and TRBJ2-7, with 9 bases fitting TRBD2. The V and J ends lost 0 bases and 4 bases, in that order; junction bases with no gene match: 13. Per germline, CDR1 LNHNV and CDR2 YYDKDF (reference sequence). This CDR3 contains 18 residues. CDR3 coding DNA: TGTGCCACCAGCAGAGATTCTTGGATCAGCGGGAGGTATTACGAGCAGTACTTC. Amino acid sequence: CATSRDSWISGRYYEQYF.

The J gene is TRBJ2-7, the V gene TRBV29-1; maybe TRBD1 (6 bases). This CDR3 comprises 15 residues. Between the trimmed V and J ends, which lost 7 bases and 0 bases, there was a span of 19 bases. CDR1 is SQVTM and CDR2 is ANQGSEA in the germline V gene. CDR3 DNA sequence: TGCAGCGCCAACTGCCGGGACACAGACTCCTACGAGCAGTACTTC. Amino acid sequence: CSANCRDTDSYEQYF.

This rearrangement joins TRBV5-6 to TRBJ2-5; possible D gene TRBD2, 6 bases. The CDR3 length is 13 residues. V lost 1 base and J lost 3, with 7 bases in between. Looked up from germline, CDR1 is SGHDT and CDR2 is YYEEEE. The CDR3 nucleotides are TGTGCCAGCAGCTTGCGGGAGAAAGAGACCCAGTACTTC. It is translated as CASSLREKETQYF.

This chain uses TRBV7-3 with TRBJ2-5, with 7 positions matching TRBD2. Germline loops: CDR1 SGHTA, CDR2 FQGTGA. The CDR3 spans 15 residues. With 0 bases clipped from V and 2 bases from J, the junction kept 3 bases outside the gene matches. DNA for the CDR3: TGTGCCAGCAGCTTAACGGCAGCGGGGCAAGAGACCCAGTACTTC. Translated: CASSLTAAGQETQYF.

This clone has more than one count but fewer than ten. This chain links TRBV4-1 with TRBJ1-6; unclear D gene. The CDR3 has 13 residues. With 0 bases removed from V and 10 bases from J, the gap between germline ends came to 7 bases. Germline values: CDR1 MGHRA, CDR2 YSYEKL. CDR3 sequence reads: CASSQDLRSPLHF. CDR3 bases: TGCGCCAGCAGCCAAGATCTTAGATCACCCCTCCACTTT.

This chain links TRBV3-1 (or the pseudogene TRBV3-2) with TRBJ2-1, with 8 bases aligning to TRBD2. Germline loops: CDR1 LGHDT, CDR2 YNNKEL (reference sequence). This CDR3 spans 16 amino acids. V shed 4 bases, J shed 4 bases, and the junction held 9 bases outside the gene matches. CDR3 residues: CASSLNVRGRYNEQFF. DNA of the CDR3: TGTGCCAGCAGCCTGAACGTCCGCGGGAGGTACAATGAGCAGTTCTTC.

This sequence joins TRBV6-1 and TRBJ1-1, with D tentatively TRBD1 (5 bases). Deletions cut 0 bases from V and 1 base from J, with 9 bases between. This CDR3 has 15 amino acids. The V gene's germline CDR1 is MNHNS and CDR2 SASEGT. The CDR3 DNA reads TGTGCCAGCAGTGAAGCGGGCAGGGCGAACACTGAAGCTTTCTTT. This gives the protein CASSEAGRANTEAFF.

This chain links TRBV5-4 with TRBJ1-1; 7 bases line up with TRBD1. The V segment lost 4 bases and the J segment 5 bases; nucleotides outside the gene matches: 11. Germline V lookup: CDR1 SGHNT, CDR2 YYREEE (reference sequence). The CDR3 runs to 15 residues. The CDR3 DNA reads TGTGCCAGCAGCCCGGAGCGGGCAGGGGGGACTGAAGCTTTCTTT. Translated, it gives CASSPERAGGTEAFF.

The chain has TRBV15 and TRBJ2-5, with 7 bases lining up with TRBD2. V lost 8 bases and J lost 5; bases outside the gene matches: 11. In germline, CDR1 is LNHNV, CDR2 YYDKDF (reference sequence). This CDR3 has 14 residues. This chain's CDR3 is CATGGLDRVETQYF. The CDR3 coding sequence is TGTGCCACCGGAGGACTAGATCGGGTGGAGACCCAGTACTTC.

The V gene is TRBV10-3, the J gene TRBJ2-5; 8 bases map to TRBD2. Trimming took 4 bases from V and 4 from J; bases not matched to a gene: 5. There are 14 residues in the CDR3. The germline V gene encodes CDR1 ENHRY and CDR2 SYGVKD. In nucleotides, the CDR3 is TGTGCCATCAGTGTCCCCGGGGGGGGAGAGACCCAGTACTTC. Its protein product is CAISVPGGGETQYF.

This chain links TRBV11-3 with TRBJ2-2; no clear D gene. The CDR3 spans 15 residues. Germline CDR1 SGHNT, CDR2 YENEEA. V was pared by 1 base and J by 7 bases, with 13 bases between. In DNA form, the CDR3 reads TGTGCCAGCAGCTTAGGATCGTCTTACGGCGGGGAGCTGTTTTTT. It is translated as CASSLGSSYGGELFF.